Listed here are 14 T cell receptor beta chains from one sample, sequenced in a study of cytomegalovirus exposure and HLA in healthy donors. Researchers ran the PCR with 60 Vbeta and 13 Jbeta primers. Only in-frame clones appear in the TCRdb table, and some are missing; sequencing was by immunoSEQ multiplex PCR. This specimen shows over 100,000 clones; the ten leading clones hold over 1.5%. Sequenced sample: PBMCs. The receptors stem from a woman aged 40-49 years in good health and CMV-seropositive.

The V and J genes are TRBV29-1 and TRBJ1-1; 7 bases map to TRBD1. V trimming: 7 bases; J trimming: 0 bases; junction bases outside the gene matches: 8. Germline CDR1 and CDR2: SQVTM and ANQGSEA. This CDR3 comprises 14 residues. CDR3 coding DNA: TGCAGCGCTCCAGGGGGACACCTGAACACTGAAGCTTTCTTT. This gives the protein CSAPGGHLNTEAFF.

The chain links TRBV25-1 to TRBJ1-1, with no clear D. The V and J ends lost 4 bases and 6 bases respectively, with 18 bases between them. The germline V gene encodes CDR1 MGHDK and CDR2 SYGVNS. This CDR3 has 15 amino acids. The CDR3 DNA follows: TGTGCCAGCAGTGCCGAGCCGGGAAGAGCTTCTGAAGCTTTCTTT. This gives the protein CASSAEPGRASEAFF.

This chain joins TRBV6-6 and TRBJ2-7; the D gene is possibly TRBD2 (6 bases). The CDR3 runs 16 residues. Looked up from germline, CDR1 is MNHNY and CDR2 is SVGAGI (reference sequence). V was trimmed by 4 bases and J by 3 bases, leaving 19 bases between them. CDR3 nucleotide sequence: TGTGCCAGCAGTTCGACGGAGGGCCCTATCTACTACGAGCAGTACTTC. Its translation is CASSSTEGPIYYEQYF.

Written as DNA, the CDR3 is TGTGCCAGCAGTTACGGGCGGGGCGATGAGCAGTTCTTC. This gives the protein CASSYGRGDEQFF. V usage is TRBV6-5 and J usage is TRBJ2-1, with D possibly matching TRBD2 (6 bases). This CDR3 contains 13 residues. V lost 2 bases to trimming and J lost 8 bases, with 10 bases between them. CDR1 and CDR2 from the germline V gene are MNHEY and SVGAGI.

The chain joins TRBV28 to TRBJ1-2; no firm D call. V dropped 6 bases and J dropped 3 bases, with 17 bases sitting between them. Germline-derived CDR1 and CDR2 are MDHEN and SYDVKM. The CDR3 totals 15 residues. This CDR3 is CASSTGRAQDYGYTF. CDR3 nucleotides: TGTGCCAGCAGCACGGGAAGGGCCCAGGACTATGGCTACACCTTC.

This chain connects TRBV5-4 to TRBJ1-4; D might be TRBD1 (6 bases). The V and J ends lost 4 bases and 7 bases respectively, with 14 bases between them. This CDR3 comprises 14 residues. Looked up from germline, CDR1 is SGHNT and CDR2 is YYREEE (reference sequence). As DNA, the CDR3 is TGTGCCAGCAGCCGGGACATTGGGGGTGAAAAACTGTTTTTT. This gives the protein CASSRDIGGEKLFF.

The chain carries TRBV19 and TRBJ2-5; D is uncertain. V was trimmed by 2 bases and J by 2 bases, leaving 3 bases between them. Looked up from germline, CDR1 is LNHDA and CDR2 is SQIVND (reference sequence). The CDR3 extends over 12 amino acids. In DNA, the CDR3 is TGTGCCAGTAGTATACCTCAAGAGACCCAGTACTTC. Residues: CASSIPQETQYF.

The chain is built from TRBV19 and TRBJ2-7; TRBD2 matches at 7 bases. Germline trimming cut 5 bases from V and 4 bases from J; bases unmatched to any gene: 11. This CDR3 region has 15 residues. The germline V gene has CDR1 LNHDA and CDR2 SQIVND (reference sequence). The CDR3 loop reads CASSYVVAGEYEQYF. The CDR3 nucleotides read TGTGCCAGTAGTTACGTGGTAGCGGGCGAATACGAGCAGTACTTC.

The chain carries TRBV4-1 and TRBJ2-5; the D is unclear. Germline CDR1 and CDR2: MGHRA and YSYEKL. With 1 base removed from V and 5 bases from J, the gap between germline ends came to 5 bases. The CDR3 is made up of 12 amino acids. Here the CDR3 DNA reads TGCGCCAGCAGCCAAGGTCCGGAGACCCAGTACTTC. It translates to CASSQGPETQYF.

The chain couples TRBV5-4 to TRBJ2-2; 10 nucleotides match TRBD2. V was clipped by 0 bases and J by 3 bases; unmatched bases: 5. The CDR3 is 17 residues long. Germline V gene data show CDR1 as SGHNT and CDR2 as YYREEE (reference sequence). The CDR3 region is CASSLERLAGYTGELFF. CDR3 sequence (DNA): TGTGCCAGCAGCTTGGAGAGACTAGCGGGTTACACCGGGGAGCTGTTTTTT.

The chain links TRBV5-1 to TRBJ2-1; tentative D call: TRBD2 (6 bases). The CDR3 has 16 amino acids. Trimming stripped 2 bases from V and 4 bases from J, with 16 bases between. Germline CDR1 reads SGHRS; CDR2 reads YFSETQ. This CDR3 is CASSFIGGPRYNEQFF. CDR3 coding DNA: TGCGCCAGCAGCTTCATTGGAGGGCCGAGGTACAATGAGCAGTTCTTC.

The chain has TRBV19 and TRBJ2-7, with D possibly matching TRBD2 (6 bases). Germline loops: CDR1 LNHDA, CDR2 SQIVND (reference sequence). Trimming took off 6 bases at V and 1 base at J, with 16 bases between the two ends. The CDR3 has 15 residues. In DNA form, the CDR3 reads TGTGCCAGTAGCTTAGCGGTCGGGGTGTCCTACGAGCAGTACTTC. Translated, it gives CASSLAVGVSYEQYF.

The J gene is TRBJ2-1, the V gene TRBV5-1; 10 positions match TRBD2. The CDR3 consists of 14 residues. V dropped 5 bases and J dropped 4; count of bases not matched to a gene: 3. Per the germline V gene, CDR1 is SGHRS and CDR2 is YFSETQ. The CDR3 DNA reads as TGCGCCAGCAGACTAGCGGGAACATACAATGAGCAGTTCTTC. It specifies CASRLAGTYNEQFF.

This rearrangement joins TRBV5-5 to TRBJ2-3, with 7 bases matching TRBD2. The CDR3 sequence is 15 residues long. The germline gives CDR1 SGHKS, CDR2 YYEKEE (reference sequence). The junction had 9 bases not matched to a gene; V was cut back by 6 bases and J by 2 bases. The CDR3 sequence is CASTLGDYSTDTQYF. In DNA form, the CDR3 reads TGTGCCAGCACCCTAGGGGACTATTCCACAGATACGCAGTATTTT.